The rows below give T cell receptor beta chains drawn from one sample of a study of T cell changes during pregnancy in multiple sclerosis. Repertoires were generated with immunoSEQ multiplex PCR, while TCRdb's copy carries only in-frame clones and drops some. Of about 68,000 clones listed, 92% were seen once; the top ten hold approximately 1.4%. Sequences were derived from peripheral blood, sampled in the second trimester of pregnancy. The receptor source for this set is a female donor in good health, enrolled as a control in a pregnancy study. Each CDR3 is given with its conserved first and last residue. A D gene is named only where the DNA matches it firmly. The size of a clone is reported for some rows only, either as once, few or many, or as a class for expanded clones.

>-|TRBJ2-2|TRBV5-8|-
TGTGCCAGCAGCTTGCCTAGCGAGAACACCGGGGAGCTGTTTTTT
CASSLPSENTGELFF
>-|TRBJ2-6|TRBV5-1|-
TGCGCCAGCAGCCTGACACGGGACTCTGGGGCCAACGTCCTGACTTTC
CASSLTRDSGANVLTF
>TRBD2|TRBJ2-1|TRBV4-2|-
TGTGCCAGCAGCCAAGATACCCGGGGACTAGCGGGGGGTGAGCAGTTCTTC
CASSQDTRGLAGGEQFF
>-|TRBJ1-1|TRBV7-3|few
TGTGCCAGCAGCCTACAGGGGAACACTGAAGCTTTCTTT
CASSLQGNTEAFF
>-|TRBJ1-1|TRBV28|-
TGTGCCAGCAGTTTATTTGAGTCGGGGAACACTGAAGCTTTCTTT
CASSLFESGNTEAFF
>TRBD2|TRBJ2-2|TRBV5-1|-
TGCGCCAGCAGCTCGAGCGGGGCGAACACCGGGGAGCTGTTTTTT
CASSSSGANTGELFF
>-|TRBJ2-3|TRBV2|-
TGTGCCAGCAGTGAAGGACTAGACACAGATACGCAGTATTTT
CASSEGLDTDTQYF
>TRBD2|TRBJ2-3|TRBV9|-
TGTGCCAGCAGCGTAGAGGTTGCTGGCGGGAGGGTTGATGATACGCAGTATTTT
CASSVEVAGGRVDDTQYF
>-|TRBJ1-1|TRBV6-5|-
TGTGCCAGCAGTAAACCCTCTACAGGGATGGCTGAAGCTTTCTTT
CASSKPSTGMAEAFF
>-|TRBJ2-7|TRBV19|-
TGTGCCAGTAGTGTGAGAGATGGACTGGAGCAGTACTTC
CASSVRDGLEQYF
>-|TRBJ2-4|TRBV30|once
TGTGCCTGGAGTGCCCGTTGGGGCGTGGCCAAAAACATTCAGTACTTC
CAWSARWGVAKNIQYF
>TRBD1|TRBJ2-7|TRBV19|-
TGTGCCAGTAGTCCGCCGGGACAGGGGGCCTACGAGCAGTACTTC
CASSPPGQGAYEQYF
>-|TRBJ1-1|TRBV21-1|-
TGTGCCAGCAGCACACATCAGGGGGAATGCATGAACACTGAAGCTTTCTTT
CASSTHQGECMNTEAFF
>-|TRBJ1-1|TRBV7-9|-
TGTGCCAGCAGCACCCGACAGAACCTGAACACTGAAGCTTTCTTT
CASSTRQNLNTEAFF
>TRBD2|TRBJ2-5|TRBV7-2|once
TGTGCCAGCAGCCGGACTAGCGGGAGCGTCCGAGAGACCCAGTACTTC
CASSRTSGSVRETQYF
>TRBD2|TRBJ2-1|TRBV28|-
TGTGCCAGCAGCTTATGGGATCTAGCGGGAGTCAATAATGAGCAGTTCTTC
CASSLWDLAGVNNEQFF
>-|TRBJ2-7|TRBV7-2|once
TGTGCCAGCAGCTTGACAGGACCCTACGAGCAGTACTTC
CASSLTGPYEQYF
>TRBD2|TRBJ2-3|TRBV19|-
TGTGCCAGTAGTGATAGCGGGAGATCAACAGATACGCAGTATTTT
CASSDSGRSTDTQYF
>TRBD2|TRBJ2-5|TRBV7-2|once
TGTGCCAGCAGCCAAGCCGGGACTAGCGGGATAGAAGAGACCCAGTACTTC
CASSQAGTSGIEETQYF
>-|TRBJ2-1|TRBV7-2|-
TGTGCCAGCAGCTTAGTGGTTAGCATAGTTGAGCAGTTCTTC
CASSLVVSIVEQFF